This T cell receptor (beta chain) was captured in a study of graft-versus-host responses after intestinal transplantation. Across the study: Anti-thymocyte globulin induction, then tacrolimus and steroids for approximately 3 years, went to all recipients.

The CDR3 loop spans 18 amino acids. Per germline, CDR1 SGDLS and CDR2 YYNGEE. The V gene end was trimmed by 1 base and the J gene end by 1 base; junction bases not matched to a gene: 9. Remarks on this clone: Its antigen is unidentified.

Study-level results: GvH clones occurred in recipient marrow; some first appeared in ileum or blood.

The protocol was immunoSEQ multiplex PCR, while the TCRdb copy is restricted to in-frame clones and leaves out a portion. The sample includes around 35,000 clones, about 90% of them seen just once. The starting material, graft tissue, was processed to release intraepithelial and lamina propria lymphocytes. The sample in question was ileum tissue, obtained around 190 days after intestinal transplant. The gene calls are TRBV9 and TRBJ2-2; 8 nucleotides align to TRBD2. This sequence originates from a human patient who received an intestinal transplant, so some T cells may come from the graft donor. Written as DNA, the CDR3 is TGTGCCAGCAGCGTACGAGCGGGAGTGAAGAGGAACACCGGGGAGCTGTTTTTT. Encoded protein: CASSVRAGVKRNTGELFF. The complete variable domain, with remaining parts taken from reference TRBV9 and TRBJ2-2, reads DSGVTQTPKHLITATGQRVTLRCSPRSGDLSVYWYQQSLDQGLQFLIQYYNGEERAKGNILERFSAQQFPDLHSELNLSSLELGDSALYFCASSVRAGVKRNTGELFFGEGSRLTVL.